The rows below give T cell receptor beta chains drawn from one sample of a study of blood T cells in healthy people across ages. TCRdb called the 5' RACE reads again in MiXCR, with one record for every CDR3 protein. This table holds approximately 490,000 distinct CDR3 sequences, about 25% found once. This same sample was also part of a study on T cells of mothers and their children.

The sample consisted of blood. These TCRs come from a boy aged 5-17 years in good health. Each CDR3 is given without its conserved first and last residue. D genes are given only for firm matches.

CDR3aa: ASSPSQGRRNEKLF
d_gene: TRBD1
v_gene: TRBV4-1
j_gene: TRBJ1-4

CDR3aa: ASRERTGDSYEQY
d_gene: TRBD1
v_gene: TRBV28
j_gene: TRBJ2-7

CDR3aa: SARGGAQPQH
d_gene: -
v_gene: TRBV20-1
j_gene: TRBJ1-5

CDR3aa: SARDGLAEQF
d_gene: -
v_gene: TRBV20-1
j_gene: -

CDR3aa: ASSFRGGHSGANVLT
d_gene: -
v_gene: TRBV28
j_gene: TRBJ2-6

CDR3aa: ASSLGGLSSYNSPLH
d_gene: -
v_gene: TRBV4-1
j_gene: TRBJ1-6

CDR3aa: ATSRDPPQTGALNQPQH
d_gene: -
v_gene: TRBV15
j_gene: TRBJ1-5

CDR3aa: ASSLLNMNTEAF
d_gene: -
v_gene: TRBV7-2
j_gene: TRBJ1-1

CDR3aa: ASRPRYMGDGYT
d_gene: -
v_gene: TRBV11-2
j_gene: TRBJ1-2

CDR3aa: ASSHRGTYNEHF
d_gene: TRBD1
v_gene: TRBV6-1
j_gene: TRBJ2-1

CDR3aa: SARHGNSPLH
d_gene: -
v_gene: TRBV29-1
j_gene: TRBJ1-6

CDR3aa: ASSSRRLAGPDEQF
d_gene: TRBD2
v_gene: TRBV7-2
j_gene: TRBJ2-1

CDR3aa: SARDRGADTQY
d_gene: TRBD1
v_gene: TRBV29-1
j_gene: TRBJ2-3

CDR3aa: ASSVGGGSQPQH
d_gene: -
v_gene: TRBV9
j_gene: TRBJ1-5

CDR3aa: ASSLAGAVRETQY
d_gene: -
v_gene: TRBV7-9
j_gene: TRBJ2-5

CDR3aa: ASSWTAGGSYGYT
d_gene: TRBD1
v_gene: TRBV5-6
j_gene: TRBJ1-2

CDR3aa: AIRESGTNSPLH
d_gene: -
v_gene: TRBV10-3
j_gene: TRBJ1-6

CDR3aa: SAPTGGRGYT
d_gene: -
v_gene: TRBV20-1
j_gene: TRBJ1-2

CDR3aa: ASILGTDYNEQF
d_gene: TRBD1
v_gene: TRBV28
j_gene: TRBJ2-1